The 9 T cell receptor beta chains below all came from one sample that was sequenced in a study of beta chain features in type 1 diabetes. Reverse transcribing all isolated RNA meant expressed TCRB transcripts were sequenced. Sequencing used immunoSEQ multiplex PCR; TCRdb keeps in-frame clones, though not all of them. The sample shows hundreds of thousands of clones, around 16% of them seen only once. Sequenced input: naive CD4+ T cells from blood. Receptors originate from a man aged 18-30 years in good health.

This chain links TRBV5-1 with TRBJ2-3, with D perhaps TRBD2 (5 bases). Trimming removed 0 bases from V and 2 bases from J, with 13 bases in between. Germline V gene data show CDR1 as SGHRS and CDR2 as YFSETQ. The CDR3 is 16 amino acids. The CDR3 DNA sequence: TGCGCCAGCAGCTTGGTGCGGGCAGACAACACAGATACGCAGTATTTT. It specifies CASSLVRADNTDTQYF.

This clone has only a few counts. This sequence joins TRBV7-2 and TRBJ2-4; the D gene is possibly TRBD2 (6 bases). V was cut by 3 bases and J by 9 bases, with 21 bases left in between. CDR3 length: 16 amino acids. Germline-derived CDR1 and CDR2 are SGHTA and FQGNSA. CDR3 in amino acids: CASSLGTGLPGGIQYF. CDR3 coding DNA: TGTGCCAGCAGCTTGGGGACGGGACTCCCCGGTGGCATTCAGTACTTC.

This clone appeared a few times. V is TRBV28 and J is TRBJ1-2, with 7 bases matching TRBD1. There are 15 residues in the CDR3. With V trimmed by 5 bases and J by 0 bases, 6 bases remained unmatched. CDR1 and CDR2 from the germline V gene are MDHEN and SYDVKM. The CDR3 sequence is CASSVGTASNYGYTF. The CDR3 DNA is TGTGCCAGCAGTGTTGGGACAGCCTCTAACTATGGCTACACCTTC.

CDR3 residues: CASSLTGAEAFF. The CDR3, as DNA: TGTGCCAGCAGTTTGACAGGGGCTGAAGCTTTCTTT. This rearrangement joins TRBV27 to TRBJ1-1; 8 bases match TRBD1. The V segment lost 3 bases and the J segment 6 bases; nucleotides outside the gene matches: 0. CDR3 size: 12 residues. CDR1 is MNHEY and CDR2 is SMNVEV in the germline V gene (reference sequence).

This rearrangement joins TRBV28 to TRBJ1-5; the D gene is possibly TRBD1 (5 bases). The germline V gene encodes CDR1 MDHEN and CDR2 SYDVKM. The CDR3 covers 16 residues. Trimming took off 3 bases at V and 2 bases at J, with 14 bases between the two ends. The CDR3 DNA reads as TGTGCCAGCAGTTTGCTTCGGGCGGGGGGCAATCAGCCCCAGCATTTT. This sequence encodes CASSLLRAGGNQPQHF.

In this sample, this clone turned up many times. The J gene is TRBJ2-1, the V gene TRBV14; weak D call: TRBD2 (5 bases). This CDR3 spans 12 amino acids. V was trimmed by 2 bases and J by 9 bases, leaving 8 bases between them. The germline V gene has CDR1 SGHDN and CDR2 FVKESK. The CDR3 region is CASSQRTVEQFF. The CDR3 nucleotides are TGTGCCAGCAGCCAAAGGACTGTTGAGCAGTTCTTC.

This chain uses TRBV11-2 with TRBJ2-7; weak D call: TRBD1 (7 bases). Germline CDR1 is SGHAT and CDR2 is FQNNGV. The CDR3 extends over 14 amino acids. The germline V and J ends were trimmed by 5 bases and 4 bases, with 15 bases remaining between them. The CDR3 region is CASSPTAGGYEQYF. The CDR3 DNA reads TGTGCCAGCAGCCCTACGGCAGGGGGGTACGAGCAGTACTTC.

This clone has just a few counts. The chain has TRBV29-1 and TRBJ2-7; D unclear. Germline values: CDR1 SQVTM, CDR2 ANQGSEA. The V end was cut by 0 bases, the J end by 4 bases, with 10 bases between. The CDR3 length is 13 residues. The CDR3 loop is CSVEDVLKYEQYF. DNA of the CDR3: TGCAGCGTTGAAGACGTACTGAAATACGAGCAGTACTTC.

V gene TRBV28 combines with J gene TRBJ1-1; 10 nucleotides match TRBD1. V lost 8 bases and J lost 8; bases outside the gene matches: 14. This CDR3 has 15 amino acids. Germline lookup yields CDR1 MDHEN and CDR2 SYDVKM. The CDR3 DNA is TGTGCCAGCTGCTTAGAGGACAGGGGGAGCGGCGAAGCTTTCTTT. Its translation is CASCLEDRGSGEAFF.